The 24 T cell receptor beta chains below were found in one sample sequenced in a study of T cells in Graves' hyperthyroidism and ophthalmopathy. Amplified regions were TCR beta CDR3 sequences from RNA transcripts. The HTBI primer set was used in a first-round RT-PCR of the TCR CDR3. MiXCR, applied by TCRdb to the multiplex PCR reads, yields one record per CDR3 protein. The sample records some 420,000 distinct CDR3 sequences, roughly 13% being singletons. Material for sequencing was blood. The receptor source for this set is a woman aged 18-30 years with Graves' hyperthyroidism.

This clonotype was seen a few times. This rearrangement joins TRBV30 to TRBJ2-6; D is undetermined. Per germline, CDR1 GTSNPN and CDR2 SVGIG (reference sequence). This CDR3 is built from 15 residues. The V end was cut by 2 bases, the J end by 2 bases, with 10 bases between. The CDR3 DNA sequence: TGTGCCTGGAGTCCCGATCCCGCTGGGGCCAACGTCCTGACTTTC. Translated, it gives CAWSPDPAGANVLTF.

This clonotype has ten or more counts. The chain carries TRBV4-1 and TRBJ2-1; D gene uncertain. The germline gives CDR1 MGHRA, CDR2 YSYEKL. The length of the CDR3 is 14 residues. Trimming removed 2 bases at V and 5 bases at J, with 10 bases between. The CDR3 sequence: CASSQIIMDNEQFF. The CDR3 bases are TGCGCCAGCAGCCAAATAATCATGGACAATGAGCAGTTCTTC.

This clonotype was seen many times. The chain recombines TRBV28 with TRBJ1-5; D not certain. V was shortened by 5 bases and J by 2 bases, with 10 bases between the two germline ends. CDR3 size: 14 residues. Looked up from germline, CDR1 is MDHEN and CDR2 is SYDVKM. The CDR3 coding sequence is TGTGCCAGCAGTACAGAGGTAGGCAATCAGCCCCAGCATTTT. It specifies CASSTEVGNQPQHF. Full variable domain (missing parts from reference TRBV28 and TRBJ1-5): DVKVTQSSRYLVKRTGEKVFLECVQDMDHENMFWYRQDPGLGLRLIYFSYDVKMKEKGDIPEGYSVSREKKERFSLILESASTNQTSMYLCASSTEVGNQPQHFGDGTRLSIL.

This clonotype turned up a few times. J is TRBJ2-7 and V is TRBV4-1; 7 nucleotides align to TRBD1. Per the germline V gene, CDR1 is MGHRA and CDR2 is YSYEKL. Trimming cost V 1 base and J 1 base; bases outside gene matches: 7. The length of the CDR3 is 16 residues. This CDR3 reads CASSQAERQGSYEQYF. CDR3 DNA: TGCGCCAGCAGCCAAGCCGAACGACAGGGTTCCTACGAGCAGTACTTC.

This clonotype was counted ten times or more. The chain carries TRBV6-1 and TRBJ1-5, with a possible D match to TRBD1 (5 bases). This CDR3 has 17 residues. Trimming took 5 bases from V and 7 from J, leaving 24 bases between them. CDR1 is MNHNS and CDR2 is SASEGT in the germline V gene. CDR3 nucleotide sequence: TGTGCCAGCAGTCCCCTCCAGCTCATCCGGGGCTCCCAGCCCCAGCATTTT. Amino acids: CASSPLQLIRGSQPQHF.

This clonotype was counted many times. CDR3 nucleotide sequence: TGTGCCAGCAGAGTCAGCAAGTCGGAGGAGCAGTTCTTC. It encodes CASRVSKSEEQFF. The rearrangement joins TRBV7-8 to TRBJ2-1; D is uncertain. From germline, CDR1 is SGHVS and CDR2 FQNEAQ. V dropped 6 bases and J dropped 10 bases, with 16 bases sitting between them. CDR3 size: 13 residues. Drawing the rest from reference TRBV7-8 and TRBJ2-1, the complete variable domain is GAGVSQSPRYKVAKRGQDVALRCDPISGHVSLFWYQQALGQGPEFLTYFQNEAQLDKSGLPSDRFFAERPEGSVSTLKIQRTQQEDSAVYLCASRVSKSEEQFFGPGTRLTVL.

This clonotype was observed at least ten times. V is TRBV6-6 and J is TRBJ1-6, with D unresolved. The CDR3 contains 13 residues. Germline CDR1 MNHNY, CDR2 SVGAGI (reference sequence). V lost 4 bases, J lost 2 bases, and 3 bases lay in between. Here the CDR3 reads CASSWAYNSPLHF. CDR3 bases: TGTGCCAGCAGTTGGGCCTATAATTCACCCCTCCACTTT.

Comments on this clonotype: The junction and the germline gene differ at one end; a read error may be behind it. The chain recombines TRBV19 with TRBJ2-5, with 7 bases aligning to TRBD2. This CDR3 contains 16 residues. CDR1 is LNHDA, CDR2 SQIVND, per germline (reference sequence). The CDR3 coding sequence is TGTACCAGTAGTCGGGCTAGCGGTGGGGTCCAAGAGACCCAGTACTTC. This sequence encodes CTSSRASGGVQETQYF. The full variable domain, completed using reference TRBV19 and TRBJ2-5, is DGGITQSPKYLFRKEGQNVTLSCEQNLNHDAMYWYRQDPGQGLRLIYYSQIVNDFQKGDIAEGYSVSREKKESFPLTVTSAQKNPTAFYLCTSSRASGGVQETQYFGPGTRLLVL.

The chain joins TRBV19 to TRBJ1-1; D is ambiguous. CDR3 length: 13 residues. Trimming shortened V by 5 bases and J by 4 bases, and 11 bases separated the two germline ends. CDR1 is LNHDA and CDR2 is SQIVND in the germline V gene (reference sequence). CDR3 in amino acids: CASSAGMPTEAFF. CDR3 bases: TGTGCCAGTAGTGCGGGGATGCCCACTGAAGCTTTCTTT.

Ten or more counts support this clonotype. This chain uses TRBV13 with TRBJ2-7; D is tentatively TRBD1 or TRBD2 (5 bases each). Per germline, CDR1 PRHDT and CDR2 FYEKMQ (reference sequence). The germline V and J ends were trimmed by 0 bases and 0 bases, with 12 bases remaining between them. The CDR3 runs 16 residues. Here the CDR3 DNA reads TGTGCCAGCAGCTTAGGCCTGGGGGAGAGCTCCTACGAGCAGTACTTC. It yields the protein CASSLGLGESSYEQYF.

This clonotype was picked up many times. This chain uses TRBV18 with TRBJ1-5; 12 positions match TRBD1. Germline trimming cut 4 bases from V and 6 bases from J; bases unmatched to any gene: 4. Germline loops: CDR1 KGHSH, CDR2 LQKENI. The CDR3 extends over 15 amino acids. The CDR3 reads CASSLGTGGGQPQHF. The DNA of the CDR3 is TGTGCCAGCTCACTCGGGACAGGGGGCGGTCAGCCCCAGCATTTT.

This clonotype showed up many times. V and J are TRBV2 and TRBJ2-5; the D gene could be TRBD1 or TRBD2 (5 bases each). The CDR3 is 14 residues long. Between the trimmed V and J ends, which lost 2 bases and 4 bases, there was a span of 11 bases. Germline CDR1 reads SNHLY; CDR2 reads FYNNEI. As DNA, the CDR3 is TGTGCCAGCAGTGAACGGGGCCTCCCAGAGACCCAGTACTTC. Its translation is CASSERGLPETQYF.

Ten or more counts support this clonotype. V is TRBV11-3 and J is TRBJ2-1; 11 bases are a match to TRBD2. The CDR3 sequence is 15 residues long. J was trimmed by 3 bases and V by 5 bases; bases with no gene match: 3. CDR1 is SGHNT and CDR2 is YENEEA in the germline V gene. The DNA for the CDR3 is TGTGCCAGCAGCCATGGACTAGCGGGCTACAATGAGCAGTTCTTC. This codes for CASSHGLAGYNEQFF.

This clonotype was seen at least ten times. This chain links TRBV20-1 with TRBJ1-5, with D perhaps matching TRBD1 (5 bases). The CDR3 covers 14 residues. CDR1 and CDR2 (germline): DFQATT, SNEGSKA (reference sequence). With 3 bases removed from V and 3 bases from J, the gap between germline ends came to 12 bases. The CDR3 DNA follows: TGCAGTGCTAGGACGGGGGGGACCAATCAGCCCCAGCATTTT. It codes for CSARTGGTNQPQHF.

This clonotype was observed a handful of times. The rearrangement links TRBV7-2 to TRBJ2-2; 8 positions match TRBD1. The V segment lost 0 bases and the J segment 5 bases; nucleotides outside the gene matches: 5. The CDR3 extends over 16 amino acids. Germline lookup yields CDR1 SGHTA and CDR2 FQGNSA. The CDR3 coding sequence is TGTGCCAGCAGCTTAGCGGCCAGGGGGCCAACCGGGGAGCTGTTTTTT. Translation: CASSLAARGPTGELFF.

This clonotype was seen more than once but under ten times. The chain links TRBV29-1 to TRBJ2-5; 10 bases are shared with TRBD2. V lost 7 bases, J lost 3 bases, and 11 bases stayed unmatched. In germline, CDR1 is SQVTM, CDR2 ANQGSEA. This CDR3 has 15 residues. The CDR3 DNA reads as TGCAGCGGGAGACGGTGGCTAGCGGGAGAAGAGACCCAGTACTTC. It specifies CSGRRWLAGEETQYF. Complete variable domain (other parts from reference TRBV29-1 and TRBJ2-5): SAVISQKPSRDICQRGTSLTIQCQVDSQVTMMFWYRQQPGQSLTLIATANQGSEATYESGFVIDKFPISRPNLTFSTLTVSNMSPEDSSIYLCSGRRWLAGEETQYFGPGTRLLVL.

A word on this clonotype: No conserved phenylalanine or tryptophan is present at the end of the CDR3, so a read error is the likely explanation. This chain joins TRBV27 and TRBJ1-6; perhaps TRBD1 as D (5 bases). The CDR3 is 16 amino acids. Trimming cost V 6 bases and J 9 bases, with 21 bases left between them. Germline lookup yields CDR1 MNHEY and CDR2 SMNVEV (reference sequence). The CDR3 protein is CASSPLRGVVVSPLHL. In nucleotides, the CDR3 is TGTGCCAGCAGCCCCTTACGAGGGGTAGTCGTTTCACCCCTCCACCTT.

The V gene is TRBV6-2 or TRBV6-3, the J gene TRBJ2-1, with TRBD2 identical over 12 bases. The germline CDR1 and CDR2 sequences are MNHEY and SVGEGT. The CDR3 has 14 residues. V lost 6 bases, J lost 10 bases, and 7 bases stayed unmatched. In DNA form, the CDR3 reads TGTGCCAGCAGCCTGACTAGCGGGAGTTGGGAGCAGTTCTTC. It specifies CASSLTSGSWEQFF.

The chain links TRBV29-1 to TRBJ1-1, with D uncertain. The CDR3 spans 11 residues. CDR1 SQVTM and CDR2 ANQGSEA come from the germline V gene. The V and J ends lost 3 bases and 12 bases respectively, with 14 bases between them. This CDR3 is CSVEAEGWSFF. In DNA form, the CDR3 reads TGCAGCGTTGAGGCGGAGGGCTGGTCTTTCTTT.

The CDR3 region has the DNA TGTGCCAGCAGCCCTGATCGGGGTAGCGTCAGCGAGCAGTACTTC. Its protein is CASSPDRGSVSEQYF. The rearrangement links TRBV4-2 to TRBJ2-7; the D gene is possibly TRBD2 (5 bases). Per the germline V gene, CDR1 is LGHNA and CDR2 is YNFKEQ. Trimming cost V 4 bases and J 6 bases, with 19 bases left between them. This CDR3 is built from 15 residues.

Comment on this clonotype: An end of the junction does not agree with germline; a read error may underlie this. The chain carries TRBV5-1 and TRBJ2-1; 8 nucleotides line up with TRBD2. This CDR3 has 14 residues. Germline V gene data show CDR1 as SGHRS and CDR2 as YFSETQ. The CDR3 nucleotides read TGTGCCAGCAGTTATACTAGCGGAGACAATGAGCAGTTCTTC. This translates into CASSYTSGDNEQFF.

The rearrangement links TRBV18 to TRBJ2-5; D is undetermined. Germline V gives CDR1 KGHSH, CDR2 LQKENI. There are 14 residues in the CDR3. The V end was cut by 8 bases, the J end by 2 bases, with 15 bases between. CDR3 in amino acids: CASTPRTRQETQYF. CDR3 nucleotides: TGTGCCAGCACCCCAAGGACGAGACAAGAGACCCAGTACTTC.

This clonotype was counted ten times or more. CDR3 amino acids: CASRQPTTGDTGELFF. The DNA of the CDR3 is TGTGCCAGCAGACAACCAACGACAGGGGACACCGGGGAGCTGTTTTTT. V gene TRBV6-2 or TRBV6-3 combines with J gene TRBJ2-2, with 8 positions matching TRBD1. CDR3 size: 16 residues. V was pared by 6 bases and J by 3 bases, with 9 bases of the junction left unmatched. CDR1 is MNHEY, CDR2 SVGEGT, per germline.

The CDR3 sequence is CASSEGDAGELFF. The CDR3 DNA follows: TGTGCCAGCAGTGAAGGCGACGCCGGGGAGCTGTTTTTT. The rearrangement uses TRBV6-4 and TRBJ2-2; D gene unclear. Germline V gene data show CDR1 as MRHNA and CDR2 as SNTAGT. The CDR3 has 13 residues. Trimming took off 3 bases at V and 6 bases at J, with 8 bases between the two ends.